This TCR beta chain originates from a study of graft-versus-host responses after intestinal transplantation. Study summary: All of the recipients had induction that used anti-thymocyte globulin, then tacrolimus and steroids for approximately 3 years. Study conclusions and caveats: The presence of high graft-versus-host to host-versus-graft clonal ratios in allografts characterized patients with graft-donor T cell macrochimerism. Recipient marrow harbored GvH clones, some of which surfaced first in ileum or blood. Early after transplant, HvG clones declined as circulating GvH clones peaked.

This clone has just one count. Its cognate antigen is unknown. This table comes from immunoSEQ multiplex PCR, and its TCRdb copy is limited to in-frame clones, with some not included. The profile covers fewer than 95,000 clones, with about 93% appearing a single time and around 0.49% taken by the ten largest. The sequenced sample was unstimulated CD8+ T cells sorted from spleen or lymph node cells, obtained before intestinal transplant. The clonotype was recovered from a human donor who received an intestinal transplant.

This CDR3 is CASSQQGALSYEQYF. The CDR3 DNA is TGTGCCAGCAGCCAACAGGGGGCTTTGAGCTACGAGCAGTACTTC. The chain links TRBV27 to TRBJ2-7, with 9 bases fitting TRBD1. V was pared by 6 bases and J by 3 bases, with 9 bases of the junction left unmatched. This CDR3 comprises 15 residues. Germline lookup yields CDR1 MNHEY and CDR2 SMNVEV (reference sequence).